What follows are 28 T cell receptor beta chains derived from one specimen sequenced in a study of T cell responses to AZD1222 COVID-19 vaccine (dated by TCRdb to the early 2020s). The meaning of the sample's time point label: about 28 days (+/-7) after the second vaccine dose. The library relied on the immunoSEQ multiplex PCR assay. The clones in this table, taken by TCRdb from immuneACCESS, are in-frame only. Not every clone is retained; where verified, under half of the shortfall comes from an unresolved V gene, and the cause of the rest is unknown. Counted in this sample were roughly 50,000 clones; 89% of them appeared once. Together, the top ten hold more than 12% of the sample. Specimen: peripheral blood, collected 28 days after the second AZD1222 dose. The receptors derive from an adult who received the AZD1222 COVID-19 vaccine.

CDR3 region: CSASPPLAGGPRYNEQFF. CDR3 nucleotide sequence: TGCAGTGCTAGTCCTCCACTAGCGGGAGGGCCACGTTACAATGAGCAGTTCTTC. The gene calls are TRBV20-1 and TRBJ2-1; 13 bases are shared with TRBD2. Trimming took 3 bases from V and 4 from J; bases not matched to a gene: 12. Germline V CDR1 and CDR2: DFQATT, SNEGSKA (reference sequence). The CDR3 has 18 residues.

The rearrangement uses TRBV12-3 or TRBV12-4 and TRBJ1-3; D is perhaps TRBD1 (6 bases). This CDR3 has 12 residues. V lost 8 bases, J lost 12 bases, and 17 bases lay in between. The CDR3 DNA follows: TGTGCCAGCGTAACAGGGTACTCACACATATATTTT. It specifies CASVTGYSHIYF.

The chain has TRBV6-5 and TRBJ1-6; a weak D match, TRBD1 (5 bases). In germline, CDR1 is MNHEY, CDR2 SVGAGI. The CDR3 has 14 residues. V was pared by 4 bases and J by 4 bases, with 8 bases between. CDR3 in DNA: TGTGCCAGCAGTTGGGGGGGATATAATTCACCCCTCCACTTT. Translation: CASSWGGYNSPLHF.

The CDR3 spells CASSYVGGGTEAFF. The CDR3 DNA follows: TGTGCCAGCAGTTACGTTGGAGGGGGCACTGAAGCTTTCTTT. V usage is TRBV6-2 or TRBV6-3 and J usage is TRBJ1-1; possibly TRBD1 for D (6 bases). V lost 2 bases and J 4 bases, leaving 11 bases between the germline ends. The CDR3 is made up of 14 amino acids. Per the germline V gene, CDR1 is MNHEY and CDR2 is SVGEGT.

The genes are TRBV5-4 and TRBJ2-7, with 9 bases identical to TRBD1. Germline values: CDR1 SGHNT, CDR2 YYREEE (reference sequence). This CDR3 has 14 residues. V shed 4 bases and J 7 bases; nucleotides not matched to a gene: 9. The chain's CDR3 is CASSPWTGEYEQYF. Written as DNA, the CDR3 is TGTGCCAGCAGCCCATGGACAGGGGAGTATGAGCAGTACTTC.

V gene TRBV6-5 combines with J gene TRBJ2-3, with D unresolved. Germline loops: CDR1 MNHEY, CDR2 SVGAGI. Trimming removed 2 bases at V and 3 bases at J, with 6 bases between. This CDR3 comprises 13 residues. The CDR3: CASSYVMTDTQYF. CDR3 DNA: TGTGCCAGCAGTTACGTTATGACAGATACGCAGTATTTT.

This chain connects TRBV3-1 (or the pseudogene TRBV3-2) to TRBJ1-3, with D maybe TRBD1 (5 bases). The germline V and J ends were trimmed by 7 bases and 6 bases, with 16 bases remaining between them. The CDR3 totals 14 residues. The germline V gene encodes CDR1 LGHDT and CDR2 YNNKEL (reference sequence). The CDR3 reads CASTLGVNVNTIYF. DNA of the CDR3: TGTGCCAGCACCTTGGGGGTAAACGTAAACACCATATATTTT.

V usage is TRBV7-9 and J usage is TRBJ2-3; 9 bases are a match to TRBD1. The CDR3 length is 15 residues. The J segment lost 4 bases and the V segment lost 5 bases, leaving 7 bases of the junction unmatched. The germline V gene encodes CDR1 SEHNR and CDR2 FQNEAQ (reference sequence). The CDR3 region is CASSATGGSADTQYF. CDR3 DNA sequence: TGTGCCAGCAGCGCGACAGGGGGTTCCGCAGATACGCAGTATTTT.

The CDR3, as DNA: TGCGCCAGCAGCACCGCGGACTGGAGCTCTGGAAACACCATATATTTT. It yields the protein CASSTADWSSGNTIYF. The chain combines TRBV5-1 with TRBJ1-3; D not resolved. With 4 bases removed from V and 0 bases from J, the gap between germline ends came to 14 bases. Germline V CDR1 and CDR2: SGHRS, YFSETQ. The CDR3 extends over 16 amino acids.

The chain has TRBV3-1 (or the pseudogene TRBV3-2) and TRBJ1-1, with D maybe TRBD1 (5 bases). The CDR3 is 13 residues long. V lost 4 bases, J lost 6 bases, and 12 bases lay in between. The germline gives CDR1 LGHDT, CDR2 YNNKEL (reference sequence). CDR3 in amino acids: CASSRSQGSEAFF. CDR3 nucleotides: TGTGCCAGCAGCCGAAGTCAGGGATCTGAAGCTTTCTTT.

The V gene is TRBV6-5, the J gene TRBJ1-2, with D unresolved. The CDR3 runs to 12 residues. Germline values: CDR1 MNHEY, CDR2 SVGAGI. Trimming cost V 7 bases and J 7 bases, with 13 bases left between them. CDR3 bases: TGTGCCAGCACCTACGGTGCCTCTGGCTACACCTTC. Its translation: CASTYGASGYTF.

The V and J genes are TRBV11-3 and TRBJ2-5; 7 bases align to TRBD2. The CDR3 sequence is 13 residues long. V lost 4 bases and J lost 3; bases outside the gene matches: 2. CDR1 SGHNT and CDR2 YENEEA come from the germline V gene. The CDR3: CASSWTREETQYF. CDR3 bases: TGTGCCAGCAGCTGGACTAGAGAAGAGACCCAGTACTTC.

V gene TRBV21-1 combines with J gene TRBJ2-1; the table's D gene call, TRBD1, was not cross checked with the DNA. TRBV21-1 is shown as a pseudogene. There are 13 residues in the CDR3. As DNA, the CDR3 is TGTGCCAGCAACCGGACAGGCGCTAATGAGCAGTTCTTC. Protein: CASNRTGANEQFF.

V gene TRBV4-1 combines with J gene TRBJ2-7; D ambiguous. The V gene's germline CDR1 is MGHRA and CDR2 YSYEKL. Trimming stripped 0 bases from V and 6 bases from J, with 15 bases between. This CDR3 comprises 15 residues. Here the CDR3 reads CASSQDSGVIGEQYF. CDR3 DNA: TGCGCCAGCAGCCAAGATTCTGGGGTTATTGGCGAGCAGTACTTC.

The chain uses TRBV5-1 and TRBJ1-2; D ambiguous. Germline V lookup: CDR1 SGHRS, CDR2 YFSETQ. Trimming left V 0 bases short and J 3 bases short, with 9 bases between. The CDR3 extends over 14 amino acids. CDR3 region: CASSLESADYGYTF. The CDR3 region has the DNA TGCGCCAGCAGCTTGGAGTCGGCAGACTATGGCTACACCTTC.

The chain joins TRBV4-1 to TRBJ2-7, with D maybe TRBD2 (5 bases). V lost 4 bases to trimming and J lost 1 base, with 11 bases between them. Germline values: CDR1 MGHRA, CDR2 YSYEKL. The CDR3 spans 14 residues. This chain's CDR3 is CASSRVASSYEQYF. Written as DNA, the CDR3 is TGCGCCAGCAGCCGTGTAGCGAGTTCCTACGAGCAGTACTTC.

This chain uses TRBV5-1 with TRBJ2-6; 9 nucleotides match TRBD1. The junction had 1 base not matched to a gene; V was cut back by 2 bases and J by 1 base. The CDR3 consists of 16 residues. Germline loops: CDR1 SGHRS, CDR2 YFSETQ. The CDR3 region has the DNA TGCGCCAGCAGCTTACAGGGGGCATCTGGGGCCAACGTCCTGACTTTC. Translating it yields CASSLQGASGANVLTF.

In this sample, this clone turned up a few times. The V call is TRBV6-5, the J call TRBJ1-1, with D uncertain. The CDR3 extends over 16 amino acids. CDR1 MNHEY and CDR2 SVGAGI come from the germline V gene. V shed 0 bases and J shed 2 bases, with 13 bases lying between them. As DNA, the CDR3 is TGTGCCAGCAGTTACTCTTTCCGAGGAGGTAACACTGAAGCTTTCTTT. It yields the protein CASSYSFRGGNTEAFF.

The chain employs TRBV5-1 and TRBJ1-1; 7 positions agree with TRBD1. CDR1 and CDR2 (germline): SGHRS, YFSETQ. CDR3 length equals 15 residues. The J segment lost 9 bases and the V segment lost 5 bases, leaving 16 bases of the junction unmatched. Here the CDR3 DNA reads TGCGCCAGCAGTCCAACTACAGGGGAATTGGCTAAAGCTTTCTTT. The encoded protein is CASSPTTGELAKAFF.

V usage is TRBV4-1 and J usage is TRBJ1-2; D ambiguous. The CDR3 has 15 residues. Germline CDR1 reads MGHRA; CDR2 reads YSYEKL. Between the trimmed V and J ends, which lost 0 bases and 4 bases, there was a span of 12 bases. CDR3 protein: CASSQEVAGTYGYTF. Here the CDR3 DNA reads TGCGCCAGCAGCCAAGAGGTGGCAGGAACCTATGGCTACACCTTC.

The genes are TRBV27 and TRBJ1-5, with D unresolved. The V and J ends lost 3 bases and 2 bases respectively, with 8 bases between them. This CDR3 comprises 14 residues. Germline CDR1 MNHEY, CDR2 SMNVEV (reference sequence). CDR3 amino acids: CASSFVGRNQPQHF. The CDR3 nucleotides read TGTGCCAGCAGTTTCGTCGGACGCAATCAGCCCCAGCATTTT.

CDR3 loop: CASSFSRTGFHEQYF. The CDR3 coding sequence is TGTGCCAGCAGCTTTTCCCGGACAGGGTTCCACGAGCAGTACTTC. This sequence joins TRBV11-3 and TRBJ2-7; TRBD1 matches 8 bases. The junction had 9 bases not matched to a gene; V was cut back by 3 bases and J by 5 bases. CDR3 length: 15 residues. In germline, CDR1 is SGHNT, CDR2 YENEEA.

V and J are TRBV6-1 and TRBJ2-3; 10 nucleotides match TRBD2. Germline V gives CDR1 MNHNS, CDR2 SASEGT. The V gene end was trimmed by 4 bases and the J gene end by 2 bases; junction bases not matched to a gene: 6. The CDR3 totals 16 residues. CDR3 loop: CASSGLSGRNTDTQYF. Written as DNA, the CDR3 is TGTGCCAGCAGTGGCCTTAGCGGGAGGAACACAGATACGCAGTATTTT.

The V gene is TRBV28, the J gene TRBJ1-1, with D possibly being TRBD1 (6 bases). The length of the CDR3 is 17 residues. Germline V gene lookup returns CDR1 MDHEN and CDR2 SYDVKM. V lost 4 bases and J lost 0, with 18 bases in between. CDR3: CASSSRGRGDMNTEAFF. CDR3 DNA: TGTGCCAGCAGTTCGCGGGGGCGGGGAGACATGAACACTGAAGCTTTCTTT.

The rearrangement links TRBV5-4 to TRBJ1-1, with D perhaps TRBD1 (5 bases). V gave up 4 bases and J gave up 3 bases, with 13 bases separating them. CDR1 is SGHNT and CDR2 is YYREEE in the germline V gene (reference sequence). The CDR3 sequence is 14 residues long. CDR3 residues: CASSVWGGHTEAFF. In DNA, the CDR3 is TGTGCCAGCAGCGTTTGGGGGGGACACACTGAAGCTTTCTTT.

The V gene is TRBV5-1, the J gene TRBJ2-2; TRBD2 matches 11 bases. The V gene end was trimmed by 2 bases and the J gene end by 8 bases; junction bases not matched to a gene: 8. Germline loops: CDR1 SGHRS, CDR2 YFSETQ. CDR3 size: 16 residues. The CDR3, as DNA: TGCGCCAGCAGCTTCAGTAGCGGGAGGGCCATGGGGGAGCTGTTTTTT. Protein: CASSFSSGRAMGELFF.

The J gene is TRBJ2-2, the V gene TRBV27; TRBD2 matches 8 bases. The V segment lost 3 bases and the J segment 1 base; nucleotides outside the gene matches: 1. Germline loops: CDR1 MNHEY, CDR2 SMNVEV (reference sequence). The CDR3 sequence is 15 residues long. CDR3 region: CASSLSGRNTGELFF. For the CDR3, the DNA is TGTGCCAGCAGTTTGAGCGGGAGGAACACCGGGGAGCTGTTTTTT.

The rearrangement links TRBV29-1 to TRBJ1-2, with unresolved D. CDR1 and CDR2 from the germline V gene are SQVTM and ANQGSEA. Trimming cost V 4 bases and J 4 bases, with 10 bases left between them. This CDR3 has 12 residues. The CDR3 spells CSVVGPGYGYTF. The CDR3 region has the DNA TGCAGCGTTGTAGGCCCTGGCTATGGCTACACCTTC.